This T cell receptor beta chain was found in a study of OX40 agonist ivuxolimab in advanced cancers. Whole-study context: Mean age approximately 59 years, range about 23 to 85; just over 80% male. Broader study findings: At 0.1 to 3.0 mg/kg and by week 6, clonal expansion occurred in CD4+ and CD8+ blood T cells.

With V trimmed by 8 bases and J by 3 bases, 8 bases remained unmatched. Per the germline V gene, CDR1 is LNHDA and CDR2 is SQIVND (reference sequence). The CDR3 sequence is 15 residues long. As for this clone: Its antigen remains unknown.

Patients with autoimmune history or systemic immunosuppression were excluded. The protocol was immunoSEQ multiplex PCR, while the TCRdb copy is restricted to in-frame clones and leaves out a portion. The table shows around 62,000 clones, with roughly 76% occurring only once. The specimen was CD4+ or CD8+ T cells sorted from blood, collected in a trial of the OX40 agonist ivuxolimab. The receptor was derived from an adult with an advanced solid tumor such as melanoma, head and neck, liver or kidney cancer. The chain carries TRBV19 and TRBJ2-7; 12 bases fit TRBD1. The CDR3 protein is CASRDGTGGFYEQYF. Here the CDR3 DNA reads TGTGCCAGTCGTGACGGGACAGGGGGCTTCTACGAGCAGTACTTC.